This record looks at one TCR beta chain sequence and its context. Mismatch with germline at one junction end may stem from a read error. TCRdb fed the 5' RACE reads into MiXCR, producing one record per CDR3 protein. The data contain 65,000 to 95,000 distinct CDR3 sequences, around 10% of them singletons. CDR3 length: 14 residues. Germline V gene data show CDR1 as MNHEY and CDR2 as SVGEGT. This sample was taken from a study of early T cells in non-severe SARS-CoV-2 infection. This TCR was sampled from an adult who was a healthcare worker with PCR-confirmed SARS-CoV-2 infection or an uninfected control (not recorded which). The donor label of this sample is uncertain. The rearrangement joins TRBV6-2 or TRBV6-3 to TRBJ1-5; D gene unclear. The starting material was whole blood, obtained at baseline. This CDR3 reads CVSSYTVTGGPQHF. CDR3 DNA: TGTGTCAGCAGTTATACCGTGACGGGCGGGCCCCAGCATTTT.